The 18 T cell receptor beta chains given below trace back to one sample, sequenced in a study of cytomegalovirus exposure and HLA in healthy donors. PCR employed 60 Vbeta and 13 Jbeta primers. Sequencing used immunoSEQ multiplex PCR; TCRdb keeps in-frame clones, though not all of them. The sample carries approximately 87,000 clones, 84% recorded once. The sample comprised PBMCs. Source of these receptors: a young woman in good health and CMV-seropositive.

This clone was seen a handful of times. The chain combines TRBV14 with TRBJ2-1; TRBD1 is a possible D gene (6 bases). The CDR3 has 16 residues. CDR1 is SGHDN and CDR2 is FVKESK in the germline V gene. Trimming removed 2 bases at V and 2 bases at J, with 13 bases between. CDR3 loop: CASSQHTGSPYNEQFF. The CDR3 DNA is TGTGCCAGCAGCCAACATACAGGGTCCCCCTACAATGAGCAGTTCTTC.

A note on this clone: An end of the junction differs from the germline gene, which may be a read error. The J gene is TRBJ2-5, the V gene TRBV6-1, with D uncertain. The CDR3 covers 10 residues. In germline, CDR1 is MNHNS, CDR2 SASEGT. CDR3 bases: TGTGCCAGCAGCGAAGAGACCCAGTACTTC. It is translated as CASSEETQYF.

The chain carries TRBV18 and TRBJ1-1; weak D call: TRBD1 (6 bases). The V end lost 2 bases, the J end lost 2 bases, and 15 bases lay between the germline ends. From germline, CDR1 is KGHSH and CDR2 LQKENI. This CDR3 contains 16 residues. The CDR3 bases are TGTGCCAGCTCACCAACGGGGGAGGGGGGCAACACTGAAGCTTTCTTT. Its protein is CASSPTGEGGNTEAFF.

The rearrangement uses TRBV13 and TRBJ2-7; D is undetermined. V lost 5 bases to trimming and J lost 7 bases, with 15 bases between them. Germline V lookup: CDR1 PRHDT, CDR2 FYEKMQ (reference sequence). CDR3 length equals 13 residues. CDR3 bases: TGTGCCAGCAGCCCTCGCACCGCGCGGGAGCAGTACTTC. Protein product: CASSPRTAREQYF.

This chain joins TRBV5-6 and TRBJ2-7; D is perhaps TRBD1 (5 bases). The CDR3 length is 12 residues. Trimming left V 2 bases short and J 6 bases short, with 9 bases between. CDR1 SGHDT and CDR2 YYEEEE come from the germline V gene. The CDR3 DNA is TGTGCCAGCAGCTTTCAGGGATCCGAGCAGTACTTC. Translating gives CASSFQGSEQYF.

The chain is built from TRBV11-2 and TRBJ2-5; a weak D match, TRBD2 (6 bases). V lost 4 bases to trimming and J lost 4 bases, with 22 bases between them. The CDR3 is 17 residues long. Germline V lookup: CDR1 SGHAT, CDR2 FQNNGV. Here the CDR3 DNA reads TGTGCCAGCAGCTGGCGGGCGCGGGAAATCTTGCCAGAGACCCAGTACTTC. Its protein product is CASSWRAREILPETQYF.

The chain is built from TRBV5-4 and TRBJ1-6; D is unclear. Trimming took off 2 bases at V and 10 bases at J, with 19 bases between the two ends. The germline CDR1 and CDR2 sequences are SGHNT and YYREEE (reference sequence). The CDR3 contains 16 residues. This CDR3 is CASSFRQTSGRSPLHF. The DNA for the CDR3 is TGTGCCAGCAGCTTCCGCCAAACCTCGGGGAGATCACCCCTCCACTTT. Drawing the rest from reference TRBV5-4 and TRBJ1-6, the complete variable domain is ETGVTQSPTHLIKTRGQQVTLRCSSQSGHNTVSWYQQALGQGPQFIFQYYREEENGRGNFPPRFSGLQFPNYSSELNVNALELDDSALYLCASSFRQTSGRSPLHFGNGTRLTVT.

This clone was counted between two and nine times. The chain links TRBV6-6 to TRBJ1-1; no reliable D call. CDR1 is MNHNY and CDR2 is SVGAGI in the germline V gene (reference sequence). This CDR3 has 10 residues. Trimming removed 6 bases at V and 7 bases at J, with 6 bases between. This chain's CDR3 is CASRTYEAFF. The CDR3 DNA is TGTGCCAGCAGAACATATGAAGCTTTCTTT.

This clone was seen once. The chain has TRBV29-1 and TRBJ2-1; weak D call: TRBD1 (6 bases). This CDR3 comprises 14 residues. V dropped 5 bases and J dropped 0 bases, with 11 bases sitting between them. From germline, CDR1 is SQVTM and CDR2 ANQGSEA. The CDR3 nucleotides are TGCAGCGTTCTCGGACAGACCTCCTACAATGAGCAGTTCTTC. Translated: CSVLGQTSYNEQFF.

J is TRBJ1-5 and V is TRBV4-2; 7 nucleotides agree with TRBD1. The CDR3 has 15 residues. The V gene's germline CDR1 is LGHNA and CDR2 YNFKEQ. The junction had 5 bases not matched to a gene; V was cut back by 1 base and J by 5 bases. CDR3 in DNA: TGTGCCAGCAGCCAAGGACAGGGAAGGGATCAGCCCCAGCATTTT. Translation gives CASSQGQGRDQPQHF.

This clone showed up just a few times. The CDR3 protein is CASSYGTSGRVRQFF. Written as DNA, the CDR3 is TGTGCCAGCAGTTATGGGACTAGCGGGAGAGTAAGGCAGTTCTTC. V is TRBV28 and J is TRBJ2-1, with TRBD2 identical over 14 bases. J gave up 12 bases and V 4 bases, and 8 bases lay outside the gene matches. The CDR3 extends over 15 amino acids. From germline, CDR1 is MDHEN and CDR2 SYDVKM.

This CDR3 is CASSGVETGDVGQPQHF. CDR3 coding DNA: TGTGCCAGCAGTGGGGTTGAGACAGGTGACGTCGGTCAGCCCCAGCATTTT. The chain joins TRBV25-1 to TRBJ1-5; possibly TRBD1 for D (6 bases). Germline assignment: CDR1 MGHDK and CDR2 SYGVNS. V lost 4 bases and J 6 bases, leaving 22 bases between the germline ends. CDR3 size: 17 residues. Together with reference TRBV25-1 and TRBJ1-5, the CDR3 gives the full variable domain: EADIYQTPRYLVIGTGKKITLECSQTMGHDKMYWYQQDPGMELHLIHYSYGVNSTEKGDLSSESTVSRIRTEHFPLTLESARPSHTSQYLCASSGVETGDVGQPQHFGDGTRLSIL.

The J gene is TRBJ1-2, the V gene TRBV13; D is unresolved. CDR1 and CDR2 (germline): PRHDT, FYEKMQ (reference sequence). Deletions cut 4 bases from V and 4 bases from J, with 7 bases between. CDR3 length equals 12 residues. In nucleotides, the CDR3 is TGTGCCAGCAGCTCCAGGTTCTATGGCTACACCTTC. Protein: CASSSRFYGYTF. The variable domain in full, completed from reference TRBV13 and TRBJ1-2, reads AAGVIQSPRHLIKEKRETATLKCYPIPRHDTVYWYQQGPGQDPQFLISFYEKMQSDKGSIPDRFSAQQFSDYHSELNMSSLELGDSALYFCASSSRFYGYTFGSGTRLTVV.

This clone has a single count. The CDR3 loop is CASSGPDTYSPLHF. The DNA for the CDR3 is TGTGCCAGCAGCGGGCCGGACACGTATTCACCCCTCCACTTT. The gene calls are TRBV2 and TRBJ1-6, with D maybe TRBD1 (5 bases). The ends were cut back, 6 bases at V and 8 bases at J, with 14 bases in the middle. Germline CDR1 SNHLY, CDR2 FYNNEI. CDR3 size: 14 residues.

V is TRBV18 and J is TRBJ2-3; perhaps TRBD1 as D (5 bases). Trimming stripped 3 bases from V and 0 bases from J, with 13 bases between. CDR3 length equals 16 residues. Germline V CDR1 and CDR2: KGHSH, LQKENI. The CDR3 nucleotides read TGTGCCAGCTCACCCTCTTGGGGCTCTAGCACAGATACGCAGTATTTT. Its protein product is CASSPSWGSSTDTQYF.

This clone was recorded a few times. The chain is built from TRBV11-3 and TRBJ1-1; the D is unclear. This CDR3 is 15 amino acids long. Trimming shortened V by 1 base and J by 0 bases, and 9 bases separated the two germline ends. Germline assignment: CDR1 SGHNT and CDR2 YENEEA. CDR3 bases: TGTGCCAGCAGCTTAGGCCCAGGCATGAACACTGAAGCTTTCTTT. This gives the protein CASSLGPGMNTEAFF.

This clone was observed a few times. This rearrangement joins TRBV20-1 to TRBJ1-1; possible D gene TRBD1, 5 bases. With 6 bases removed from V and 0 bases from J, the gap between germline ends came to 5 bases. Germline loops: CDR1 DFQATT, CDR2 SNEGSKA (reference sequence). CDR3 size: 11 residues. CDR3 sequence reads: CSAGVNTEAFF. The CDR3 nucleotides read TGCAGTGCAGGGGTGAACACTGAAGCTTTCTTT.

The V gene is TRBV25-1, the J gene TRBJ2-7; TRBD1 agrees at 7 bases. This CDR3 has 15 residues. Germline V gene sequence: CDR1 MGHDK, CDR2 SYGVNS. J gave up 5 bases and V 7 bases, and 14 bases lay outside the gene matches. CDR3 residues: CASTHEQGFPNEQYF. In DNA form, the CDR3 reads TGTGCCAGCACCCACGAACAGGGGTTCCCCAACGAGCAGTACTTC.